This record covers a single T cell receptor (beta chain). The authors reverse transcribed about 0.5 to 1 ug RNA with random hexamers. TCRdb redid the calling of the immunoSEQ multiplex PCR reads with MiXCR, one entry per CDR3 protein. The sample consists of 110,000 or so distinct CDR3 sequences, around 90% of them appearing once. Sequencing of TCR beta was carried out in blood CD8+ and CD4+ T cells. TEMRA cells underwent FACS enrichment and CD8+ and CD4+ T cells underwent negative isolation. Trimming left V 5 bases short and J 2 bases short, with 16 bases between. The V gene's germline CDR1 is DFQATT and CDR2 SNEGSKA (reference sequence). The CDR3 contains 15 residues. These data come from a study of CD8 T cells in Susac syndrome.

The sequencing sample was made of CD8+ T cells from PBMCs. This receptor was identified in a human donor in good health. V usage is TRBV20-1 and J usage is TRBJ2-1, with unresolved D. CDR3 sequence reads: CSARPPQHAYNEQFF. The CDR3 bases are TGCAGTGCTCGGCCGCCACAGCACGCCTACAATGAGCAGTTCTTC.